This TCR beta chain stems from a study of technical replicates of blood from several donors. This table comes from immunoSEQ multiplex PCR, and its TCRdb copy is limited to in-frame clones, with some not included. Found here are roughly 52,000 clones, over 90% of them singletons; the top ten hold approximately 3.4%. The sample holds one count of this clone. CDR1 is SGDLS and CDR2 is YYNGEE in the germline V gene. The V end was cut by 3 bases, the J end by 3 bases, with 12 bases between. CDR3 size: 15 residues. Sequencing used PBMCs. The source is a human donor in good health. Some clones in this sample may be carry-over from other donors' samples. The rearrangement links TRBV9 to TRBJ2-2; D may be TRBD2 (6 bases). CDR3: CASSGEWGDTGELFF. DNA for the CDR3: TGTGCCAGCAGCGGGGAGTGGGGGGACACCGGGGAGCTGTTTTTT. Based on the CDR3 plus reference TRBV9 and TRBJ2-2, the full variable domain is DSGVTQTPKHLITATGQRVTLRCSPRSGDLSVYWYQQSLDQGLQFLIQYYNGEERAKGNILERFSAQQFPDLHSELNLSSLELGDSALYFCASSGEWGDTGELFFGEGSRLTVL.